This record looks at one T cell receptor (beta chain) sequence and its context. Its antigen remains unknown. Sampled blood was obtained at baseline, cycle 4 day 1, and cycle 7 day 1. This record belongs to a study of OX40 agonist ivuxolimab in advanced cancers. Study-level background: The eligibility criteria allowed prior anti-PD-1, anti-PD-L1 or anti-CTLA-4 therapy, and 40% had some. Study outcomes and limitations: On average, CD8+ T cells showed a greater number of expanded clones than CD4+.

CDR1 is SGHNT, CDR2 YENEEA, per germline. V was cut by 6 bases and J by 9 bases, with 14 bases left in between. This CDR3 is 13 amino acids long. The data were produced by immunoSEQ multiplex PCR, yet TCRdb's version contains in-frame clones alone and is incomplete. The table records 14,000 or so clones, 77% of them present only once. This sequence originates from an adult with an advanced solid tumor such as melanoma, head and neck, liver or kidney cancer. This material consisted of CD4+ or CD8+ T cells sorted from blood, taken in a trial of the OX40 agonist ivuxolimab. The gene calls are TRBV11-3 and TRBJ2-2, with D unresolved. In DNA form, the CDR3 reads TGTGCCAGCAGGCCGGGCTCAGCCCGGGAGCTGTTTTTT. It translates to CASRPGSARELFF.